This TCR beta chain is from a study of Tregs in tolerant kidney transplant recipients. Study-wide results and limits: The most relevant donor-specific Treg TCRbeta repertoire apparently came from expansion with activated donor B cells. Nucleotide sequences could not be compared across some patients' samples due to primer changes. Donor-specific Treg expansion exceeded global Treg expansion in tolerant patients, suggesting antigen drive.

Germline CDR1 GTSNPN, CDR2 SVGIG (reference sequence). The CDR3 is 11 amino acids. CD4+CD25+CD127- Tregs, CD4+CD25- non-Tregs, CD4 and CD8 cells were sorted. Comments on this clone: What it binds is unknown. Read coverage stops 3 residues before the CDR3 terminus; the germline J gene supplies the remainder.

Sequencing used immunoSEQ multiplex PCR; TCRdb keeps in-frame clones, though not all of them. Its listing shows approximately 30,000 clones. Sequences were derived from CD8+ T cells from blood, sampled before the transplant. The origin of this receptor is a human donor who received a combined kidney and bone marrow transplant. This chain connects TRBV30 to TRBJ2-7; maybe TRBD1 (6 bases). Incomplete CDR3 DNA: TGTCCTACAGGGCAGGTCGGCGAG. This codes for CPTGQVGE. The CDR3 as a whole reads CPTGQVGEQYF.